This T cell receptor (beta chain) was profiled in a study of CD8 T cells in ankylosing spondylitis. Whole-study findings and limits: Reports of some motif variants in reactive arthritis synovial fluid and blood predate this one. Apparently characteristic of ankylosing spondylitis blood was a TCR beta motif (eight highly homologous variants).

This clonotype was detected many times. Its specificity is not known. Libraries of TCR beta came from quantitative 5'-RACE with molecular barcodes. TCRdb redid the calling of the 5' RACE reads with MiXCR, one entry per CDR3 protein. Here the sample spans 130,000 or so distinct CDR3 sequences, around 7% being singletons. The CDR3 sequence is 17 residues long. Germline V gene sequence: CDR1 DFQATT, CDR2 SNEGSKA (reference sequence). Losses at the gene ends were 3 bases for V and 0 bases for J; bases not matched to a gene: 11. V is TRBV20-1 and J is TRBJ2-1; 7 bases line up with TRBD2. The sample was blood, either unsorted or a sorted T cell fraction (not recorded which). The receptor's source is a male donor with ankylosing spondylitis or in good health (not recorded which). Here the CDR3 reads CSASGWEGRSSYNEQFF. CDR3 in DNA: TGCAGTGCTAGCGGATGGGAGGGCCGAAGCTCCTACAATGAGCAGTTCTTC.